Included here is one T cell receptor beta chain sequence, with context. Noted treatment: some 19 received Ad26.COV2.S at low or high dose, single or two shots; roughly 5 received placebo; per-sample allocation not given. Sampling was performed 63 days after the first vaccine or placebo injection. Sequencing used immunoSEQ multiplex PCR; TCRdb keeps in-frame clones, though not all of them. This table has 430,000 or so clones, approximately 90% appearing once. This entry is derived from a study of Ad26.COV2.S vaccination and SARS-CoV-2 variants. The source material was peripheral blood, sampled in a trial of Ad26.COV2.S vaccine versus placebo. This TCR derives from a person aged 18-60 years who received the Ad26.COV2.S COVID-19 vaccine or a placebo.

The CDR3 spells CAWSVRTERDTQYF. The CDR3 nucleotides read TGTGCCTGGAGTGTCCGGACAGAGAGAGATACGCAGTATTTT. The V and J genes are TRBV30 and TRBJ2-3; D perhaps matches TRBD1 (6 bases). V was clipped by 0 bases and J by 5 bases, with 12 bases between them. This CDR3 comprises 14 residues. Germline CDR1 and CDR2: GTSNPN and SVGIG (reference sequence).